This entry concerns a single T cell receptor (beta chain). No cognate antigen has been identified for it. In total, approximately 610 healthy bone marrow donors made up the cohort. Cohort members were all nominally healthy when sampled, although unrecorded immune exposures were likely present. The donor tested CMV seropositive, placing the donor among the 250 to 350 seropositive members of the cohort. Every donor gave a peripheral blood sample, and the peripheral blood mononuclear cells from that sample were used for TCR beta sequencing. The Qiagen DNeasy Blood Extraction Kit was used to extract genomic DNA from the blood cell samples. CDR1 and CDR2 were assigned from the germline V gene as MNHEY and SVGAGI. V lost 5 bases and J lost 6 bases, and the count of bases not matched to a germline gene is 7. CDR3 length: 13 amino acids, cysteine to phenylalanine. The retained sequence is limited to the CDR3, 39 bases, with the frame set at the first base.

These data come from a study of cytomegalovirus exposure and HLA in healthy donors (dated by TCRdb to 2017 to 2019). The study in broad terms: An earlier analysis of roughly 630 of the donors reported 250 to 350 Gb of sequence data and approximately 110 million unique TCR beta sequences from approximately 180 million T cells. Roughly 300 gigabases of sequencing data and 70 million to 85 million unique TCR sequences were included in an early release covering roughly 600 HLA-typed donors. Among the roughly 400 genotyped donors, approximately 81% belonged to the genetic ancestry cluster associated with self-reported Caucasian donors. The study aimed to test whether cataloging public T cell receptors could reveal signatures of past pathogen exposure. The T cell repertoires of several hundred subjects were profiled by immunosequencing and related to cytomegalovirus serostatus. In addition to the first cohort of approximately 650 subjects, a separate validation cohort of over 90 different subjects was used. To predict cytomegalovirus infection status, the study brought together high-throughput TCR immunosequencing, statistical association of individual TCRs with disease status, and machine learning. A later analysis re-analyzed previously published TCR beta repertoires from approximately 670 donors and added high-resolution HLA genotyping to study TCR occurrence patterns. Rather than drawing on any new phenotypic data, the later analysis identified candidate immune exposures from TCR beta sequences and the way those sequences occurred across donors. In an earlier analysis of 587 of the donors, high-throughput TCR beta sequencing was used to judge whether each TCR beta V gene segment behaved as functional or pseudogenic. Donor age, sex, ethnicity and CMV serostatus were compiled alongside the repertoire data. Genome-wide SNP genotypes for about 65% of the 666 donors were used in a later genetic analysis, which treated that subset as a discovery cohort. All discovery cohort repertoires had been generated using a single sequencing platform. Both class I and class II loci were covered by HLA typing, at four-digit resolution. The number of typed donors differed by locus: roughly 629-640 for A, B, C, DRB1 and DQB1; approximately 520 for DQA1; around 580 for DPA1; and about 450 for DPB1. Because of strong linkage in the cohort, five DR-DQ haplotypes were treated as single units for association and clustering. Among roughly 400 genotyped donors of the cohort, an average of roughly 230,000 unique TCR beta nucleotide sequences was sequenced per donor, of which about 18% were non-productive. Study-wide conclusions, independent of this receptor: Sequencing depth was assumed to be roughly uniform across donors in the presence/absence analyses, though that assumption may not hold. In this cohort, only TCR beta chains were sequenced, and detectable features were limited by the absence of alpha or paired-chain data. Because the 87-base-pair reads could not distinguish some IMGT-functional V segments, including TRBV6-2 and TRBV6-3, those segments were excluded. Because some donors lacked HLA typing at each locus, the association tests relied only on the typed subset. The classifier was reported to diagnose cytomegalovirus status with high specificity and sensitivity in both the original and validation cohorts. Linkage disequilibrium might explain the correlated functional status among segregating V segments, but an unknown experimental factor could not be ruled out. According to a later analysis, parvovirus B19, influenza, CMV and Epstein-Barr virus appeared linked to several top co-occurrence clusters. Most CMV-associated TCR beta chains appeared to be HLA-restricted in a later analysis, and the HLA associations seemed to be driven largely by CMV exposure. A group of highly shared sequence variants was considered likely to be a technical artifact of the sequencing pipeline. The study listed 150 to 200 TCR beta chains as associated with cytomegalovirus. In a later analysis, the rate of TCR association differed among HLA loci, with DRB1 alleles having the most associated TCRs and HLA-C alleles having the fewest. A further reported finding was that TCR beta sequences accurately predicted the HLA-A and HLA-B alleles for most subjects in the first cohort. When HLA alleles, especially DR and DQ, strongly co-occurred, TCR associations were difficult to assign to individual alleles. CMV serostatus was the only immune exposure information available for the cohort. Compared with equally common non-associated chains, HLA-associated TCR beta chains in a later analysis were more clonally expanded and had lower generation probabilities. A few of the identified cytomegalovirus-associated TCR beta chains were confirmed in vitro to be specific for cytomegalovirus antigens. It was suggested by the authors that the approach could potentially be generalized to other disease states and immunological phenotypes. In a later genetic analysis, fewer N-insertions in productive TCRs were reported among donors in an Asian-associated ancestry cluster than the approximately 670-donor mean. An earlier analysis of around 540 of the donors showed that most TCR beta V segments appeared in productive rearrangements either about 90% or about 30% of the time, which broadly matched IMGT annotations. In a later genetic analysis, a missense DCLRE1C variant was associated with V-gene and J-gene trimming of TCR beta chains, and the association was replicated in an independent cohort. Most TCR sequences were observed very rarely across donors, whereas some public TCRs were present in many individuals. At a false discovery rate of 0.05, a later analysis linked about 17,000 TCR beta sequences to specific HLA alleles. The earlier analysis of a few hundred of the donors excluded some 15 rarely observed V segments, including chromosome 9 orphons, because counts were too low.

The method was the immunoSEQ multiplex PCR assay. The multiplex PCR relied on a mix of 60 forward primers for TCR Vbeta segments and 13 reverse primers for TCR Jbeta segments. Amplification of the CDR3 region of rearranged TCR beta genes was performed with a multiplex PCR assay on genomic DNA. The amplified TCR beta libraries were sequenced on the Illumina HiSeq System as 87-base-pair reads. The original pipeline was this. In a later analysis, roughly 80 million unique TCR beta chains were counted across the approximately 640 repertoires, and roughly 10 million of these chains were shared by at least two donors. Raw reads were error-corrected and collapsed into unique sequences by a nearest-neighbor algorithm in which closely related sequences were merged to remove PCR and sequencing errors. V, D and J gene segments were assigned by aligning CDR3 sequences to IMGT reference sequences. For a sequence to be retained, a match of at least six nucleotides was required to both a V gene segment and a J gene segment. Rearrangements were classified as productive when the CDR3 lacked stop codons and remained in frame with V and J, and all other rearrangements were classified as non-productive. CDR3 was defined by IMGT convention, running from the second conserved V-encoded cysteine to the conserved J-encoded phenylalanine. Sequences without an unambiguous match to a single V gene segment were excluded from the earlier analysis of approximately 560 of the donors. In an earlier analysis of 587 of the donors, V segments were called functional above 56.7% productive rearrangements and were called segregating when the between-donor standard deviation exceeded 5%. A statistical classification framework was developed to diagnose cytomegalovirus status using the catalog of TCR beta chain sequences. In a later analysis, V and J genes were assigned by comparing TCR nucleotide sequences against IMGT/GENE-DB human TR gene sequences. Using the TCRdist pipeline, a later analysis assigned CDR3 sequences along with most-parsimonious VDJ recombination scenarios. In a later analysis, every TCR beta chain was defined by the combination of its CDR3 amino acid sequence and its V-gene family, and reads without a unique V-gene family were dropped. In a later analysis, fewer than 650 highly shared, low-generation-probability nucleotide sequences were removed to address suspected cross-contamination and a sequencing artifact. In a later analysis, a clonal expansion index was calculated for each public chain from normalized within-repertoire ranks of inferred template counts. A later analysis computed generation probabilities with a VDJ recombination model fitted to out-of-frame rearrangements, and checked the results against IGoR. A later analysis scored TCR-TCR, TCR-HLA and TCR-CMV co-occurrence with hypergeometric tests, applying a repertoire-size bias correction to TCR pairs. A later analysis estimated false discovery rates by permuting HLA or CMV assignments 20 times. In a later analysis, co-occurring TCRs were grouped with DBSCAN, and TCRdist sequence similarity was added when clustering was performed within HLA-allele-positive subsets. Co-occurrence clustering excluded repertoires with fewer than 30,000 or more than 120,000 public chains, plus five with anomalous nucleotide sharing. Not all clones reach the TCRdb copy of this immuneACCESS table, which keeps in-frame sequences only. Checked studies attribute under half of the gap to unresolved V genes and leave the rest unexplained. V, J and clone size reflect that table, while D and trimming were determined from the DNA. For this sample, the table gives more than 200,000 clones. The ten most abundant clones make up roughly 0.89% of the sample.

The sequence came from a woman aged 25 to 39 in good health and CMV-seropositive. The V and J genes are TRBV6-5 and TRBJ2-7, with 7 middle bases fitting TRBD2. The sample was PBMCs. The DNA is as follows: TGTGCCAGCAGTCCTGGACTAGTCCCCGAGCAGTACTTC. Its translation reads: CASSPGLVPEQYF.